Listed here are 18 T cell receptor beta chains from one sample, sequenced in a study of T cells in women clearing cervical HPV infection. Data came from immunoSEQ multiplex PCR; TCRdb stores just in-frame clones and leaves some out. Its clone listing holds 7,500 to 9,500 clones. The material sequenced was blood buffy coat. The receptors shown here come from a woman aged 18 to 75 with a cervical HPV16 infection that either progressed to CIN3+ or cleared (not recorded which).

This CDR3 is CASSIGGNQPQHF. CDR3 bases read: TGTGCCAGCAGCATCGGGGGGAATCAGCCC. The chain recombines TRBV7-8 with TRBJ1-5, with D possibly TRBD1 on 5 matching bases. The read terminates 3 residues ahead of where the CDR3 ends, so the germline J gene completes it. V lost 5 bases to trimming and J lost 4 bases, with 9 bases between them. Germline CDR1 SGHVS, CDR2 FQNEAQ. The CDR3 is 13 amino acids.

Of note for this clone: Germline is not matched at one junction end, which may reflect a read error. The read halts 3 residues ahead of the CDR3 end, with the missing end drawn from the germline J gene. The rearrangement links TRBV6-1 to TRBJ1-6, with D uncertain. This CDR3 is built from 14 residues. Germline V lookup: CDR1 MNHNS, CDR2 SASEGT. The CDR3 protein is CASREDGYNSPLHF. CDR3 bases read: TGTGCCAGCAGGGAAGACGGTTATAATTCACCC.

With regard to this clone: Read sequence stops 3 residues before the CDR3 end, and the germline J gene provides the missing end. This chain connects TRBV7-2 to TRBJ1-2; no reliable D call. The germline V gene encodes CDR1 SGHTA and CDR2 FQGNSA. CDR3 length equals 11 residues. The sequenced part of the CDR3 DNA is TGTGCCAGCAGCTCTATAAGTGAC. It encodes CASSSISD. The complete CDR3 protein is CASSSISDYTF.

A word on this clone: With the read ending 3 residues before the CDR3 end, the germline J gene is used to fill in that end. This chain links TRBV7-9 with TRBJ1-2; 7 bases are shared with TRBD1. The length of the CDR3 is 15 residues. Germline lookup yields CDR1 SEHNR and CDR2 FQNEAQ (reference sequence). The CDR3 loop is CASSSRQGGGYDYTF. The sequenced part of the CDR3 DNA is TGTGCCAGCAGTTCCCGACAGGGAGGGGGCTACGAC. Supplemented by reference TRBV7-9 and TRBJ1-2, the full variable domain reads DTGVSQNPRHKITKRGQNVTFRCDPISEHNRLYWYRQTLGQGPEFLTYFQNEAQLEKSRLLSDRFSAERPKGSFSTLEIQRTEQGDSAMYLCASSSRQGGGYDYTFGSGTRLTVV.

Comment on this clone: The read terminates 3 residues ahead of where the CDR3 ends, so the germline J gene completes it. V gene TRBV19 combines with J gene TRBJ2-4; 7 nucleotides align to TRBD1. Germline V gene data show CDR1 as LNHDA and CDR2 as SQIVND (reference sequence). The CDR3 totals 15 residues. The covered CDR3 bases are TGTGCCAGTAGTAGAACAGGGGTGGGCAATCAGCCT. This encodes CASSRTGVGNQP. The CDR3 in full is CASSRTGVGNQPQYF.

Frequency places this clone as medium-sized. The read gets to within 3 residues of the CDR3 end, and the germline J gene fills in the rest. The V gene is TRBV18, the J gene TRBJ1-2, with 7 positions matching TRBD1. CDR3 size: 16 residues. Germline CDR1 reads KGHSH; CDR2 reads LQKENI. V lost 2 bases, J lost 6 bases, and 12 bases stayed unmatched. The CDR3 region is CASSPFAGGIDDGYTF. The covered CDR3 bases are TGTGCCAGCTCACCATTTGCAGGGGGAATCGACGATGGC.

CDR3 protein: CASSSGLAGGKDTQYF. CDR3 bases read: TGTGCCAGCAGTTCGGGACTAGCGGGGGGAAAAGATACG. This chain uses TRBV12-3 or TRBV12-4 with TRBJ2-3; TRBD2 aligns across 15 bases. The read falls 3 residues short of the CDR3 end, and the missing part is taken from the germline J gene. The length of the CDR3 is 16 residues. The ends lost 4 bases at V and 5 bases at J; junction bases unmatched: 4.

Turning to this clone: The read ends 3 residues before the CDR3 terminus; that terminus is restored from the germline J gene. This chain links TRBV20-1 with TRBJ1-1; D perhaps matches TRBD1 (5 bases). Germline values: CDR1 DFQATT, CDR2 SNEGSKA (reference sequence). V was trimmed by 1 base and J by 4 bases, leaving 13 bases between them. This CDR3 comprises 14 residues. The covered CDR3 bases are TGCAGTGCTAGAGCTCAGGGTTTTAGCACTGAA. Its protein product is CSARAQGFSTE. In full, the CDR3 is CSARAQGFSTEAFF.

A word on this clone: The CDR3 is cut off 3 residues early in the read; its end comes from the germline J gene. This rearrangement joins TRBV12-3 or TRBV12-4 to TRBJ2-2, with 9 bases matching TRBD1. The CDR3 extends over 15 amino acids. The covered CDR3 bases are TGTGCCAGCAGTTTAATGGGACAGGGTAATTCACCG. As protein: CASSLMGQGNSP. The CDR3 in full is CASSLMGQGNSPLFF.

A remark on this clone: Read data end 3 residues before the CDR3 end; the end is taken from the germline J gene. This rearrangement joins TRBV20-1 to TRBJ1-6; D is unresolved. The CDR3 covers 15 residues. V was trimmed by 3 bases and J by 3 bases, leaving 12 bases between them. The germline V gene encodes CDR1 DFQATT and CDR2 SNEGSKA (reference sequence). CDR3: CSARGDRLYNSPLHF. The sequenced part of the CDR3 DNA is TGCAGTGCTAGGGGTGATAGACTCTATAATTCACCC.

Regarding this clone: Read data end 3 residues before the CDR3 end; the end is taken from the germline J gene. The chain carries TRBV20-1 and TRBJ1-2; unclear D gene. Trimming left V 2 bases short and J 4 bases short, with 8 bases between. From germline, CDR1 is DFQATT and CDR2 SNEGSKA (reference sequence). There are 12 residues in the CDR3. CDR3 DNA, as far as it was read: TGCAGTGCTAGATTGAACACCTATGGC. It encodes CSARLNTYG. The entire CDR3 reads CSARLNTYGYTF.

Notes on this clone: The read gets to within 3 residues of the CDR3 end, and the germline J gene fills in the rest. J is TRBJ1-2 and V is TRBV6-2 or TRBV6-3, with D possibly TRBD1 on 5 matching bases. The CDR3 loop spans 13 amino acids. CDR1 MNHEY and CDR2 SVGEGT come from the germline V gene. The DNA read from the CDR3 is TGTGCCAGCAGTCAAGGGGAAGCCTACGAC. Protein product: CASSQGEAYD. The CDR3 in full is CASSQGEAYDYTF.

The CDR3 region is CASSVGGGRGHNEQFF. Partial CDR3 DNA: TGTGCCAGCAGTGTCGGGGGGGGCAGGGGTCACAATGAG. V usage is TRBV2 and J usage is TRBJ2-1; 8 bases match TRBD2. The read gets to within 3 residues of the CDR3 end, and the germline J gene fills in the rest. CDR3 length: 16 residues. Unmatched junction bases numbered 10, after V lost 4 bases and J lost 5 bases. Germline-derived CDR1 and CDR2 are SNHLY and FYNNEI.

Concerning this clone: The read gets to within 3 residues of the CDR3 end, and the germline J gene fills in the rest. This chain uses TRBV19 with TRBJ1-2; D not certain. The germline CDR1 and CDR2 sequences are LNHDA and SQIVND (reference sequence). This CDR3 spans 16 amino acids. CDR3 sequence reads: CASSQAAAPLTDTYTF. CDR3 DNA, as far as it was read: TGTGCCAGTAGTCAAGCGGCTGCCCCACTTACAGATACC.

Turning to this clone: The sequence runs out 3 residues before the end of the CDR3; the remainder is reconstructed from the germline J gene. This chain uses TRBV5-4 with TRBJ2-5, with 7 bases matching TRBD1. The CDR3 totals 15 residues. Germline-derived CDR1 and CDR2 are SGHNT and YYREEE (reference sequence). V lost 4 bases, J lost 1 base, and 7 bases stayed unmatched. The CDR3 bases that were read are TGTGCCAGCAGCCCTAGACAGGGATCCCAAGAGACC. Translating gives CASSPRQGSQET. The full CDR3 protein reads CASSPRQGSQETQYF.

With respect to this clone: Read data end 3 residues before the CDR3 end; the end is taken from the germline J gene. V usage is TRBV7-3 and J usage is TRBJ2-2; D possibly corresponds to TRBD2 (6 bases). In germline, CDR1 is SGHTA, CDR2 FQGTGA. The CDR3 sequence is 13 residues long. V was pared by 7 bases and J by 7 bases, with 13 bases between. CDR3 in amino acids: CASTPGGGGELFF. The sequenced part of the CDR3 DNA is TGTGCCAGCACTCCCGGGGGAGGCGGGGAG.

Comment on this clone: Read data end 3 residues before the CDR3 end; the end is taken from the germline J gene. The chain recombines TRBV5-4 with TRBJ1-4, with D perhaps matching TRBD1 (5 bases). The V and J ends lost 0 bases and 8 bases respectively, with 17 bases between them. The CDR3 is 16 residues long. CDR1 is SGHNT and CDR2 is YYREEE in the germline V gene (reference sequence). The CDR3 protein is CASSLAGTGSSEKLFF. The covered CDR3 bases are TGTGCCAGCAGCTTGGCTGGGACTGGGAGTTCCGAAAAA.

Comment on this clone: Read coverage stops 3 residues before the CDR3 terminus; the germline J gene supplies the remainder. The V call is TRBV20-1, the J call TRBJ2-5, with a tentative D call TRBD2 (7 bases). Germline CDR1 reads DFQATT; CDR2 reads SNEGSKA (reference sequence). V lost 6 bases to trimming and J lost 1 base, with 12 bases between them. There are 13 residues in the CDR3. CDR3 amino acids: CSALRGAQETQYF. CDR3 DNA, as far as it was read: TGCAGTGCACTTCGGGGGGCCCAAGAGACC.